This TCR beta chain was obtained from a study of blood T cell repertoires in COVID-19 (dated by TCRdb to 2018 to 2020). A note on the overall study: Samples from collaborators originated in the United States, Italy and Spain and spanned both the acute and convalescent phases of COVID-19. The material from the prospective study consisted of cDNA or gDNA derived from T cells, B-cell-depleted T cells, or PBMCs. Deeply sampled blood TCRbeta repertoires from subjects exposed to, actively infected with, or recovered from COVID-19 were included in the dataset. A freely available public database, intended as a resource for researchers studying the immune response to SARS-CoV-2, is where the repertoires were released. The samples were drawn from the first 160 participants of the ongoing ImmuneRACE study and from over 950 subjects provided by 6 global collaborators. Nearly every sample came with metadata listing a de-identified subject ID, COVID-19 status, age in years and sex. Where available, HLA class I and class II types were obtained from metadata supplied by the sample provider rather than from assay-based typing. On the study overall, not on this receptor specifically: Clinical and demographic metadata were provided uncurated, with the amount varying by source and participant.

Each collaborating institution followed its own protocols to collect whole blood in K2EDTA tubes. For TCRbeta analysis, collaborators shipped samples as frozen whole blood, isolated PBMCs, or DNA extracted from either of those sample types. This clone was observed a few times. The antigen it recognizes is unknown. Base qualities were left out, and no much larger clone turns up one base away. TCRbeta CDR3 regions were amplified from genomic DNA using the immunoSEQ Assay, a bias-controlled multiplex PCR. The paper's processing steps were these. Nucleated cell counts per sample were estimated from amplification of reference gene primers within the assay. To quantify the absolute abundance of each unique TCRbeta CDR3 rearrangement, sequence reads were collapsed and filtered. For each sample, productive Simpson clonality was calculated as the square root of Simpson's diversity index over productive rearrangements. TCRdb re-hosts the immuneACCESS table, in-frame sequences only. Its copies lack some clones; in the studies checked, an unresolved V gene accounts for under half of them, and the cause for the rest is not known. That table is the source of V, J and clone size, and D and trimming were worked out from the DNA. A total of approximately 170,000 clones appear in this sample, 65% to 85% of them only once. The ten most abundant clones make up about 10% of the sample.

V gives up 1 base and J gives up 0 bases, and the segment between their germline ends measures 9 bases. Sequences LGHDT (CDR1) and YNNKEL (CDR2) are obtained from the germline V gene (reference sequence). The CDR3 contains 16 residues, cysteine and phenylalanine counted. Solely the CDR3 DNA is kept, with 48 bases framed from the first base. The clonotype originates from a man aged 55-75 years with active or convalescent COVID-19. The sample taken for sequencing was peripheral blood. Rearrangement joined TRBV3-1 (or the pseudogene TRBV3-2) to TRBJ2-2; too little of a D gene remains to name it. The CDR3 in this case is CASSQVAQTNTGELFF. The DNA reads as follows: TGTGCCAGCAGCCAAGTTGCACAAACGAACACCGGGGAGCTGTTTTTT.